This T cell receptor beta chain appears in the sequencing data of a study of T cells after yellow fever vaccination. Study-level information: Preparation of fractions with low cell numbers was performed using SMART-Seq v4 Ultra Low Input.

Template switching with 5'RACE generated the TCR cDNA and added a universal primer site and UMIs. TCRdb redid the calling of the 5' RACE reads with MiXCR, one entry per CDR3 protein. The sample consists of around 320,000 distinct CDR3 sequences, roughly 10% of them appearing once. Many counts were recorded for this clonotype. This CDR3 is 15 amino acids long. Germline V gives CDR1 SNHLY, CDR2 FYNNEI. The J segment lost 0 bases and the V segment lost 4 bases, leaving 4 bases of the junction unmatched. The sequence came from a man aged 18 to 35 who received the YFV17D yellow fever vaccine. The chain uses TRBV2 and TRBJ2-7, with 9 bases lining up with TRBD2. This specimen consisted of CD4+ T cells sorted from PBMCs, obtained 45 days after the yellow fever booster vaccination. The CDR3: CASSALAGTSYEQYF. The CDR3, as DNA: TGTGCCAGCAGTGCCCTAGCGGGGACCTCCTACGAGCAGTACTTC.